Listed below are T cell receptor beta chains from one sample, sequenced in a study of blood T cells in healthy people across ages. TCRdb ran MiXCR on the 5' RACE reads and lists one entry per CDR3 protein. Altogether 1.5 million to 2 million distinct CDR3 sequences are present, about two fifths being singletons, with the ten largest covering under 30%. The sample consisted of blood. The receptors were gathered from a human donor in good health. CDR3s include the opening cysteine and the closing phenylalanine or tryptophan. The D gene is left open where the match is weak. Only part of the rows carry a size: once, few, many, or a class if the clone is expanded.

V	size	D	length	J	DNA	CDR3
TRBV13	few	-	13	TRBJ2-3	TGTGCCAGCCTGCCTGTCAGCACAGATACGCAGTATTTT	CASLPVSTDTQYF
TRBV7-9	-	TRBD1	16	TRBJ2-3	TGTGCCAGCAGCTTGGTTTTCGACAGGGACACAGATACGCAGTATTTT	CASSLVFDRDTDTQYF
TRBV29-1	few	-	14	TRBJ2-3	TGCAGCGTTGCGGAGGCAGGGGTGACAGATACGCAGTATTTT	CSVAEAGVTDTQYF
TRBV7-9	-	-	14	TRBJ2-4	TGTGCCAGCAGCTCCTTCGGCGGAGTTGGTGAGCAGTACTTC	CASSSFGGVGEQYF
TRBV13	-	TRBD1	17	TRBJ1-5	TGTGCCAGCAGCCAACGATCGGGGACAGGTGTCGGTCAGCCCCAGCATTTT	CASSQRSGTGVGQPQHF
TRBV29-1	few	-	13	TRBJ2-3	TGCAGCGTCCCGGGACTTCGCACAGATACGCAGTATTTT	CSVPGLRTDTQYF
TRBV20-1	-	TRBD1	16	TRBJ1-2	TGCAGTGGAAGGACCCACCCCACAGGGGGCAGGGATGGCTACACCTTC	CSGRTHPTGGRDGYTF
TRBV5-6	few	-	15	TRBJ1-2	TGTGCCAGCAGCTTTTACACGGACGGTCCTAGGGGCTACACCTTC	CASSFYTDGPRGYTF
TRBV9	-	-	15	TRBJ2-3	TGTGCCAGCAGCGTAGGGGGGGCTGGCACAGATACGCAGTATTTT	CASSVGGAGTDTQYF
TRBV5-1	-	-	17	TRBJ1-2	TGCGCCAGCAGCTTGGAGGGCGGAGGTTCGGGACCTTATGGCTACACCTTC	CASSLEGGGSGPYGYTF
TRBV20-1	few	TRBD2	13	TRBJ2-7	TGCAGTGCTAGAGGGACTAGTAATGGCGAGCAGTACTTC	CSARGTSNGEQYF
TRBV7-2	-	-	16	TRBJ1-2	TGTGCCAGCAGCTTAGTCTATTGGGGGGACCTCTCTGGCTACACCTTC	CASSLVYWGDLSGYTF
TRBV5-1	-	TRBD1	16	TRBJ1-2	TGCGCCAGCAGCTTGGACGGGACAGGGTATAACTATGGCCACACCTTC	CASSLDGTGYNYGHTF
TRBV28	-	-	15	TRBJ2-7	TGTGCCAGCACCGATCGGGGGAGTCAGACCTACGAGCAGTACTTC	CASTDRGSQTYEQYF
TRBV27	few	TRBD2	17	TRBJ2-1	TGTGCTAGCACCCAGGGACTAGCGGGGGGCGGTCTAAGTGAGCAGTTCTTC	CASTQGLAGGGLSEQFF
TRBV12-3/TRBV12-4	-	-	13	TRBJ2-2	TGTGCCAGCAGTTTAGTGGGGCCCGGGGAGCTGTTTTTT	CASSLVGPGELFF
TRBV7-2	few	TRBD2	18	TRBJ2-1	TGTGCCAGCAGCCGGACTAGCGGGGGGGGGTCGGGGTACAATGAGCAGTTCTTC	CASSRTSGGGSGYNEQFF
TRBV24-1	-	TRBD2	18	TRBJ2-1	TGTGCCGCCAGTGATTTTGGGACTAGCGGGGGGGCGAGCTATGAGCAGTTCTTC	CAASDFGTSGGASYEQFF
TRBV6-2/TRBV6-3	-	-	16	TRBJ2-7	TGTGCCAGCAGGGACGAGCGGGCCACTTTCAGTTACGAGCAGTACTTC	CASRDERATFSYEQYF
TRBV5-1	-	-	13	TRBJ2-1	TGCGCCAGCATGGTAGGGGTTTCCAATGAGCAGTTCTTC	CASMVGVSNEQFF
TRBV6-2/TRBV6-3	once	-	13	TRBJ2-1	TGTGCCAGCGAAAGGGGACAATACAATGAGCAGTTCTTC	CASERGQYNEQFF
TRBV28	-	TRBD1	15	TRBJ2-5	TGTGCCAGCAGACCCGACAGGGAGATACAAGAGGCCCAGTACTTC	CASRPDREIQEAQYF
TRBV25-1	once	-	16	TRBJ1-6	TGTGCCAGCAGTGAACTCGGGGGGACTCCTAATTCACCCCTCCACTTT	CASSELGGTPNSPLHF
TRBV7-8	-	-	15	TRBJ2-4	TGTGCCAGCAGCTTAGGCCAAGCTGACTTCGAGAAGCAGTACTTC	CASSLGQADFEKQYF
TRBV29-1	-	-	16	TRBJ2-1	TGCAGCGCCCGTTCGTTCCGGGCGGAGGGGCACAATGAGCAGTTCTTC	CSARSFRAEGHNEQFF
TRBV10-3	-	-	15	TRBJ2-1	TGTGCCATCAGCCCAGCAGTTGGAACATACAATGAGCAGTTCTTC	CAISPAVGTYNEQFF
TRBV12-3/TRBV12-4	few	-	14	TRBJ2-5	TGTGCCAGCAGCTGGACGGGGTTGAAAGAGACCCAGTACTTC	CASSWTGLKETQYF
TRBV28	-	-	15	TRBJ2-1	TGTGCCAGCAGTTTAACGCAGACAGGCTACAATGAGCAGTTCTTC	CASSLTQTGYNEQFF
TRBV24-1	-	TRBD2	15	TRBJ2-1	TGTGCCACCAGTGTCCCCCGGGGGGGGCGAAATGAGCAGTTCTTC	CATSVPRGGRNEQFF
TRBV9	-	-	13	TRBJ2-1	TGTGCCAGCAGCGTAAGTGATTACAATGAGCAGTTCTTC	CASSVSDYNEQFF
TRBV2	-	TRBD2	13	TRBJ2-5	TGTGCCAGCAGTGAAGCGCCCCGGGGGGCCCAGTACTTC	CASSEAPRGAQYF
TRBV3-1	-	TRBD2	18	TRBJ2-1	TGTGCCAGCAGCCCAATAACAGGGACTAGCGGGGGGATCAATGAGCAGTTCTTC	CASSPITGTSGGINEQFF
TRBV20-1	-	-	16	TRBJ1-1	TGCAGTGCCAGCCACCCGGGCAAGGGCCCGGGCACTGAAGCTTTCTTT	CSASHPGKGPGTEAFF
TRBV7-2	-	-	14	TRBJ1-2	TGTGCCAGCAGCTTAGGTCCGGGGGGGTATGACTACACCTTC	CASSLGPGGYDYTF
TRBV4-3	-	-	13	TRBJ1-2	TGCGCCAGCAGCCACACCGGACTTTATGGCTACACCTTC	CASSHTGLYGYTF
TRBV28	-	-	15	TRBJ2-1	TGTGCCGTTTCCGGTTACTCGGGGGCAACCAATGAGCAGTTCTTC	CAVSGYSGATNEQFF
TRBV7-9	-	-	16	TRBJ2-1	TGTGCCAGCAGCAACCCCCACGGTAGCGGCTACAATGAGCAGTTCTTC	CASSNPHGSGYNEQFF
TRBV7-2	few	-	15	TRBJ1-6	TGTGCCAGCAGCCCCAGCGGGACGGATTATTCACCCCTCCACTTT	CASSPSGTDYSPLHF
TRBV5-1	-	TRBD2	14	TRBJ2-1	TGCGCCAGCAGCTTGGGGGGACTACAAGAGACCCAGTTCTTC	CASSLGGLQETQFF
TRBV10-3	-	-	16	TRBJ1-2	TGTGCCATCACTATGGGAATGACTTTGGGTCCTCATGGCTACACCTTC	CAITMGMTLGPHGYTF
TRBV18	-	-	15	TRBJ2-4	TGTGCCAGCTCACCGATGAACATAACCAAAAACATTCAGTACTTC	CASSPMNITKNIQYF
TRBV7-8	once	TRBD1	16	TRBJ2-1	TGTGCCAGCAGTCATCCCGGGACAGGGTTTTACAATGAGCAGTTCTTC	CASSHPGTGFYNEQFF
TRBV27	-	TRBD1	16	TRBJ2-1	TGTGCCAGCAGTTTGGGGACAGGGATGGTTTGGAATGAGCAGTTCTTC	CASSLGTGMVWNEQFF
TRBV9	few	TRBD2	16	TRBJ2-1	TGTGCCAGCAGCGGACTAGCGGGGGGGCACCGCAATGAGCAGTTCTTC	CASSGLAGGHRNEQFF
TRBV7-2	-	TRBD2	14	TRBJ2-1	TGTGCCAGCAGCTCCACGCGGGAGCTGGGTGAGCAGTTCTTC	CASSSTRELGEQFF
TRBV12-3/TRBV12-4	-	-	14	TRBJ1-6	TGTGCCAGCAGTGTGCGGTTAGGGTATTCACCCCTCCACTTT	CASSVRLGYSPLHF
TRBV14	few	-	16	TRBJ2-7	TGTGCCAGCAGCCAAAACCCCGGGACGGACTCCTACGAGCAGTACTTC	CASSQNPGTDSYEQYF
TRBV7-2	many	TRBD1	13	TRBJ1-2	TGTGCCAGCAGCCCCAGGGGGAACTATGGCTACACCTTC	CASSPRGNYGYTF
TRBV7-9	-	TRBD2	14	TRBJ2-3	TGTGCCAGGAGCCACGGGTTGACTAGCGATACGCAGTATTTT	CARSHGLTSDTQYF
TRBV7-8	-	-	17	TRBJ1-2	TGTGCCAGCAGCTTAGAAGGGACCGGCCCCTCTAACTATGGCTACACCTTC	CASSLEGTGPSNYGYTF
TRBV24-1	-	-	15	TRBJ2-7	TGTGCCACCAGTGGAGGTGCGGGGGCTTCCTACGAGCAGTACTTC	CATSGGAGASYEQYF
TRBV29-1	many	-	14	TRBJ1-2	TGCAGCGTTGGAGCCGCCGGGACTAACTATGGCTACACCTTC	CSVGAAGTNYGYTF
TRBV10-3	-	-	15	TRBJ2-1	TGTGCCATCAGTGAGCAAGGCGCCGTCTCCGATGAGCAGTTCTTC	CAISEQGAVSDEQFF
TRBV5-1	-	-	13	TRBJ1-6	TGCGCCAGCAGGGCCGAGGGAAATTCACCCCTCCACTTT	CASRAEGNSPLHF
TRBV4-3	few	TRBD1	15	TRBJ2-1	TGCGCCAGCAGCCGGGGACAGGGCGAGGGGAGTGAGCAGTTCTTC	CASSRGQGEGSEQFF
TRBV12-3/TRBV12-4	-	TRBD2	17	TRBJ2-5	TGTGCCAGCAGCACAGGGACTAGCGGGGTATCCGGGGAGACCCAGTACTTC	CASSTGTSGVSGETQYF
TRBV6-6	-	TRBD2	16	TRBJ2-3	TGTGCCAGCAGTCGACGACTAGCGGTCTCCACAGATACGCAGTATTTT	CASSRRLAVSTDTQYF